This T cell receptor (beta chain) was documented in a study of cytomegalovirus exposure and HLA in healthy donors. General study results and limits: Sequencing probably produced one cluster of sequence variants that were highly shared. In a later analysis, compared with equally common non-associated chains, HLA-associated beta chains were more expanded. Certain indistinguishable V segments, among them TRBV6-2 and TRBV6-3, were excluded.

With regard to this clone: Its antigen is undetermined.

The length of the CDR3 is 14 residues. V trimming: 2 bases; J trimming: 7 bases; junction bases outside the gene matches: 6. Per germline, CDR1 MDHEN and CDR2 SYDVKM. PCR was performed using 60 Vbeta and 13 Jbeta primers. In the source study's methods: Among the unique TCR beta chains that a later analysis counted, about 85 million in all, about 12 million were shared. Profiled with immunoSEQ multiplex PCR; TCRdb holds only in-frame clones, not every one. V and J calls and clone size are given by that table; D and trimming were obtained from the DNA. The sample includes roughly 100,000 clones, about two thirds seen only once; the top ten take 2.5% to 3.5%.

This receptor was taken from a female donor in good health and CMV-seronegative. The sequenced sample consisted of PBMCs. This rearrangement joins TRBV28 to TRBJ2-5; 8 bases are shared with TRBD2. In nucleotides, the CDR3 is TGTGCCAGCAGTTTACAAGCGGGAGCGGGGACCCAGTACTTC. Protein product: CASSLQAGAGTQYF.